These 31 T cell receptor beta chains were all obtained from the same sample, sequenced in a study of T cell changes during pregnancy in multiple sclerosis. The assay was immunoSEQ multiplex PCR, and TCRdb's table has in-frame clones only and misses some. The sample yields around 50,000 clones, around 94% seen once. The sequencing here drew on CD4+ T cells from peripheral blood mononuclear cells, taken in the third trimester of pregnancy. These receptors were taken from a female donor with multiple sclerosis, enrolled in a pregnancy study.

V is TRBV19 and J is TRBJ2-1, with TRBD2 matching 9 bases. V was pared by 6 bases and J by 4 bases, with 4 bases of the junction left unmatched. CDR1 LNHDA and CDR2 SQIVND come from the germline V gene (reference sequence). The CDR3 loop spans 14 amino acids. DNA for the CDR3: TGTGCCAGTAGATTAGCGGGAGAGTACAATGAGCAGTTCTTC. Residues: CASRLAGEYNEQFF.

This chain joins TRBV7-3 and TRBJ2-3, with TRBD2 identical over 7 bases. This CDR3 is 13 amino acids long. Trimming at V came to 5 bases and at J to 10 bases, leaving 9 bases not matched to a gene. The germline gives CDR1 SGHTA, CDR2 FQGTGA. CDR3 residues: CASSPGGGFSQYF. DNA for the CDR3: TGTGCCAGCAGCCCGGGAGGTGGGTTTTCGCAGTATTTT.

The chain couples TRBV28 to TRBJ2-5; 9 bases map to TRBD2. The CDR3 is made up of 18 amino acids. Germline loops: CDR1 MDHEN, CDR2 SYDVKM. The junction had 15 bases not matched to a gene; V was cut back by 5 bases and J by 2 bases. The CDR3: CASSHLAGTIGGQETQYF. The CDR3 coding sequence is TGTGCCAGCAGTCATCTAGCGGGGACAATAGGAGGGCAAGAGACCCAGTACTTC. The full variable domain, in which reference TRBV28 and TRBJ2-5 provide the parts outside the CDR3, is DVKVTQSSRYLVKRTGEKVFLECVQDMDHENMFWYRQDPGLGLRLIYFSYDVKMKEKGDIPEGYSVSREKKERFSLILESASTNQTSMYLCASSHLAGTIGGQETQYFGPGTRLLVL.

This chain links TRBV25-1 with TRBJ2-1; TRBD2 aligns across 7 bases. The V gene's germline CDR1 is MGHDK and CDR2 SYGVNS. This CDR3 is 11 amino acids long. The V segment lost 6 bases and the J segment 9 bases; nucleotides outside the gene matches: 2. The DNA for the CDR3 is TGTGCCAGCAGGGGGGGGATTGAGCAGTTCTTC. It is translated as CASRGGIEQFF.

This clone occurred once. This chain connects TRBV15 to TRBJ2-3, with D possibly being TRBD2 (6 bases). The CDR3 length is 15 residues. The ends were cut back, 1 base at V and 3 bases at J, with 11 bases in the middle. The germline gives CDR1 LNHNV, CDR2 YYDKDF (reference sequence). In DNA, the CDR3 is TGTGCCACCAGCAGAGCCACAGGAGGGACAGATACGCAGTATTTT. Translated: CATSRATGGTDTQYF.

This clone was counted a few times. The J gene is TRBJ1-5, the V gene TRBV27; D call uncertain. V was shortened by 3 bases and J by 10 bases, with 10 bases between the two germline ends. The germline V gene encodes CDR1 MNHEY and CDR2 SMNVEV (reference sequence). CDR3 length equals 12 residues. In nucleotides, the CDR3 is TGTGCCAGCAGTTTTCCCCGGGGACCCCAGCATTTT. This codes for CASSFPRGPQHF.

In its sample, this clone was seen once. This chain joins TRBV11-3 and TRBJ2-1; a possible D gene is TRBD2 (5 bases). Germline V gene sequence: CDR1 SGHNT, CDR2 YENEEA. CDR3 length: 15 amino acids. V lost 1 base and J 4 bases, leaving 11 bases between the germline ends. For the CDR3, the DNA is TGTGCCAGCAGCTTAGGCGGGCCCACTTACAATGAGCAGTTCTTC. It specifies CASSLGGPTYNEQFF.

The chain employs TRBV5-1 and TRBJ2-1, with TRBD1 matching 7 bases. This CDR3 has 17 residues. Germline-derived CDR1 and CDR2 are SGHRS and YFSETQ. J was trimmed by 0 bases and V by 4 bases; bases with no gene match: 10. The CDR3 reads CASSPPPGQFSYNEQFF. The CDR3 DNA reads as TGCGCCAGCAGCCCTCCCCCGGGACAGTTCTCCTACAATGAGCAGTTCTTC.

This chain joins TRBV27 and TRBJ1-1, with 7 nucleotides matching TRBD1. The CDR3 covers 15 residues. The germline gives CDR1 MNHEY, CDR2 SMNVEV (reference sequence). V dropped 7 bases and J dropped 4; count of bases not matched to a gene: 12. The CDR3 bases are TGTGCCAGCATCAGACAGGGAGGAGGAGGCACTGAAGCTTTCTTT. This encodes CASIRQGGGGTEAFF.

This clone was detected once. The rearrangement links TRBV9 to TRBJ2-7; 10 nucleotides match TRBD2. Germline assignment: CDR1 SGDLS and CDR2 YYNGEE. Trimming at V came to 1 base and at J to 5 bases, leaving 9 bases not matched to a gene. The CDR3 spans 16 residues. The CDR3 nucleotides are TGTGCCAGCAGCGTATCCCTAGCGGGAGAGATCCACGAGCAGTACTTC. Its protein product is CASSVSLAGEIHEQYF.

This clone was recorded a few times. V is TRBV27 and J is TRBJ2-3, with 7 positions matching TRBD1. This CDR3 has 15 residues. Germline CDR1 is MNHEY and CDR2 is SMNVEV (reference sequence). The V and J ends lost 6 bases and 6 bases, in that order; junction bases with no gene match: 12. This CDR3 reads CASSLGGLGGDTQYF. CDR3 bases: TGTGCCAGCAGCCTAGGGGGCCTTGGTGGGGATACGCAGTATTTT.

The CDR3 is CASSRQANTEAFF. CDR3 coding DNA: TGCGCCAGCAGCCGACAGGCGAACACTGAAGCTTTCTTT. This chain joins TRBV5-1 and TRBJ1-1, with D possibly matching TRBD1 (6 bases). The germline V gene has CDR1 SGHRS and CDR2 YFSETQ. The CDR3 is 13 amino acids. The V end was cut by 4 bases, the J end by 1 base, with 8 bases between.

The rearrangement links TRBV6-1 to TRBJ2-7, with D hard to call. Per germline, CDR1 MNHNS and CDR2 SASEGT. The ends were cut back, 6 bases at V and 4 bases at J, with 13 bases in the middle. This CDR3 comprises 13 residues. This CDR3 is CASSPERFYEQYF. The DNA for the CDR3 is TGTGCCAGCAGCCCAGAACGCTTTTACGAGCAGTACTTC.

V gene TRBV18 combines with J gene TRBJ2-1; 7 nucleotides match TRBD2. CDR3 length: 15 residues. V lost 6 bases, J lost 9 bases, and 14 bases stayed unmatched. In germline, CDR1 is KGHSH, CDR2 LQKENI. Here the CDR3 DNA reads TGTGCCAGCTCCCAAGCGGGACCCCCGAGGGGTGAGCAGTTCTTC. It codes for CASSQAGPPRGEQFF.

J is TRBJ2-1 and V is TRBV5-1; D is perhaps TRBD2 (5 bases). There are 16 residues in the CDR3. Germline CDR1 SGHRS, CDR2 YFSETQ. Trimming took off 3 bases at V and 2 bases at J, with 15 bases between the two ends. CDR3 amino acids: CASSSFSVPPYNEQFF. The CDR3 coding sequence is TGCGCCAGCAGCTCTTTTAGCGTCCCCCCCTACAATGAGCAGTTCTTC.

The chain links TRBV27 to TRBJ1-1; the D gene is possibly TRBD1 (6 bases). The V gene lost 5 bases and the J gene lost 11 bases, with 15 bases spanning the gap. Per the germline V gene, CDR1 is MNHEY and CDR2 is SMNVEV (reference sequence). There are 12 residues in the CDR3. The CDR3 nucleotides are TGTGCCAGCAGTCAATTGACCCAGGGGGCTTTCTTT. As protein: CASSQLTQGAFF.

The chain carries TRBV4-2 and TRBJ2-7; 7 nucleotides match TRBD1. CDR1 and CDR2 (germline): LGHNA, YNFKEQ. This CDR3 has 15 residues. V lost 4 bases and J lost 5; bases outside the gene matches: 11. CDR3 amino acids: CASSRYTTGSDEQYF. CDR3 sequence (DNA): TGTGCCAGCAGCCGATACACGACAGGGTCGGACGAGCAGTACTTC.

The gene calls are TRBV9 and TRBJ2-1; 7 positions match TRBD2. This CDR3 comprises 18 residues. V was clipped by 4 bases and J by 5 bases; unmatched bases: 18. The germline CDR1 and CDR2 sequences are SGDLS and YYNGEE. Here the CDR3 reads CASSLYAGREGLNNEQFF. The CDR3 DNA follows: TGTGCCAGCAGCCTATACGCGGGGAGGGAGGGCCTTAACAATGAGCAGTTCTTC.

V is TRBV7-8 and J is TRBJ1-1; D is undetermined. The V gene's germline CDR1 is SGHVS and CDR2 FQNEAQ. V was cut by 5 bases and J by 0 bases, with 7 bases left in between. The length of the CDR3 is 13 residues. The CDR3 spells CASSGAMNTEAFF. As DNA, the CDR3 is TGTGCCAGCAGCGGAGCTATGAACACTGAAGCTTTCTTT. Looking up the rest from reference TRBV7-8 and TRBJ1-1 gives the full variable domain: GAGVSQSPRYKVAKRGQDVALRCDPISGHVSLFWYQQALGQGPEFLTYFQNEAQLDKSGLPSDRFFAERPEGSVSTLKIQRTQQEDSAVYLCASSGAMNTEAFFGQGTRLTVV.

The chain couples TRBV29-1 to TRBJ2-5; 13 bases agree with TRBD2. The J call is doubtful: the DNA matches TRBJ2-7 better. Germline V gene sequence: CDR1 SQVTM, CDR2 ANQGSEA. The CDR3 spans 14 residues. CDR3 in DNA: TGCAGCGTTTCTTGGACTAGCGGGAGACACGAGCAGTACTTC. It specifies CSVSWTSGRHEQYF.

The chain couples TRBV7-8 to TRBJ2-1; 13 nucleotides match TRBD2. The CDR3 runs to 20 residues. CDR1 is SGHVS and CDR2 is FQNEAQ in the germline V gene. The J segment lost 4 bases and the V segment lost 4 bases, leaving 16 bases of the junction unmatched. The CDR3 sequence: CASSSPALRTSGSWYNEQFF. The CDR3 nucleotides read TGTGCCAGCAGCTCCCCGGCCTTAAGGACTAGCGGGAGTTGGTACAATGAGCAGTTCTTC.

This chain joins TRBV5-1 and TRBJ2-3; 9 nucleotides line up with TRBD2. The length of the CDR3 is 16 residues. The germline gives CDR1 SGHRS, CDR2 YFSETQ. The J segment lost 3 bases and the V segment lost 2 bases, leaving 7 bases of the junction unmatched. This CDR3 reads CASSFLAGVSTDTQYF. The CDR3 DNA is TGCGCCAGCAGCTTCTTAGCGGGAGTCTCAACAGATACGCAGTATTTT.

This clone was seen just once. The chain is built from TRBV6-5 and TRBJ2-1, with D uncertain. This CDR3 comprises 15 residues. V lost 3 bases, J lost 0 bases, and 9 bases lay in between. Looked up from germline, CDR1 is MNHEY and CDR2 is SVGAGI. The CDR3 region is CASSYQVSSYNEQFF. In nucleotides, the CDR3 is TGTGCCAGCAGTTATCAGGTCAGCTCCTACAATGAGCAGTTCTTC.

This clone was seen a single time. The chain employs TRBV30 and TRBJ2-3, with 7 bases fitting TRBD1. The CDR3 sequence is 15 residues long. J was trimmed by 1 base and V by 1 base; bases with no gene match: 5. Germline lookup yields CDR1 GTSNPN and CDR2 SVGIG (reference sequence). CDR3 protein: CAWSEQGFGTDTQYF. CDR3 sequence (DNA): TGTGCCTGGAGTGAACAGGGGTTCGGCACAGATACGCAGTATTTT.

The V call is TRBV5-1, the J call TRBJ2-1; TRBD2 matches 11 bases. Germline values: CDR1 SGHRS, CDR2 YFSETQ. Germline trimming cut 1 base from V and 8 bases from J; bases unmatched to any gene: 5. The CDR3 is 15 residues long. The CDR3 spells CASSLTSGRTYEQFF. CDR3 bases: TGCGCCAGCAGCTTGACTAGCGGGAGAACCTATGAGCAGTTCTTC.

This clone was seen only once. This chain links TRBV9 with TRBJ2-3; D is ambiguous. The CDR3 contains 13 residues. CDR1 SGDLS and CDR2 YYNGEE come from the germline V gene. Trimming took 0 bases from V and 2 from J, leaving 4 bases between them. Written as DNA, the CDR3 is TGTGCCAGCAGCGTAGCTAACACAGATACGCAGTATTTT. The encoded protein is CASSVANTDTQYF.

The CDR3 bases are TGTGCCACCAGCAGAGATATAGACACCGGGGAGCTGTTTTTT. Amino acid sequence: CATSRDIDTGELFF. The genes are TRBV15 and TRBJ2-2; D unresolved. This CDR3 has 14 residues. Trimming took 0 bases from V and 3 from J, leaving 5 bases between them. CDR1 and CDR2 (germline): LNHNV, YYDKDF (reference sequence).

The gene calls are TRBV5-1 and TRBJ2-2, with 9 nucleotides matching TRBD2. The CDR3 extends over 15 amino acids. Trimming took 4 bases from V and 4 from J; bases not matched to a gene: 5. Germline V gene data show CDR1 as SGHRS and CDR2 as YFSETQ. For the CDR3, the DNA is TGCGCCAGCAGCGGGGGACTAGCCGCCACCGGGGAGCTGTTTTTT. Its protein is CASSGGLAATGELFF. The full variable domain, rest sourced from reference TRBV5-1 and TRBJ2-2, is KAGVTQTPRYLIKTRGQQVTLSCSPISGHRSVSWYQQTPGQGLQFLFEYFSETQRNKGNFPGRFSGRQFSNSRSEMNVSTLELGDSALYLCASSGGLAATGELFFGEGSRLTVL.

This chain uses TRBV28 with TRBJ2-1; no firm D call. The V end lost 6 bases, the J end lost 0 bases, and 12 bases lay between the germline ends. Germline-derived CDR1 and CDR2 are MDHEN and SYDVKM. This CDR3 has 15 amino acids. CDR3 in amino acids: CASRTAGFSYNEQFF. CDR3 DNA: TGTGCCAGCAGAACCGCCGGGTTCTCCTACAATGAGCAGTTCTTC.

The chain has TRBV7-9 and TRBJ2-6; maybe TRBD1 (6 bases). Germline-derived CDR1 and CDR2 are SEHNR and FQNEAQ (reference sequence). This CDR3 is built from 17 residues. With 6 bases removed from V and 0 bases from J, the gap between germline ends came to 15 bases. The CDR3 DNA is TGTGCCAGCAGTTATAAGACAGGAATCTCTGGGGCCAACGTCCTGACTTTC. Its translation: CASSYKTGISGANVLTF.

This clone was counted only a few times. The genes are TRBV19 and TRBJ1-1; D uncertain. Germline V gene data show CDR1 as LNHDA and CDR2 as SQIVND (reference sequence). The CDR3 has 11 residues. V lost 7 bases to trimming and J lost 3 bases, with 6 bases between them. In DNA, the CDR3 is TGTGCCAGTACACTTTACACTGAAGCTTTCTTT. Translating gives CASTLYTEAFF. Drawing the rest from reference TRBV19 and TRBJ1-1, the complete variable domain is DGGITQSPKYLFRKEGQNVTLSCEQNLNHDAMYWYRQDPGQGLRLIYYSQIVNDFQKGDIAEGYSVSREKKESFPLTVTSAQKNPTAFYLCASTLYTEAFFGQGTRLTVV.